A selection of T cell receptor beta chains follows, all from one sample in a study of beta chain features in type 1 diabetes. Sequencing used immunoSEQ multiplex PCR; TCRdb keeps in-frame clones, though not all of them. The sample lists over 650,000 clones, more than 13% occurring once. The sample taken for sequencing was naive CD4+ T cells from blood. The receptors shown here come from a man aged 18 to 35 with type 1 diabetes. CDR3s include the opening cysteine and the closing phenylalanine or tryptophan.

j_call: TRBJ2-7; v_call: TRBV29-1; cdr3_aa: CSVDNSPGHEQYF
j_call: TRBJ1-2; v_call: TRBV30; cdr3_aa: CASQSRYGYTF
j_call: TRBJ1-1; v_call: TRBV7-2; cdr3_aa: CASSLQGGTAEAFF
j_call: TRBJ2-1; v_call: TRBV13; cdr3_aa: CASSLGVLSYNEQFF
j_call: TRBJ1-3; v_call: TRBV30; cdr3_aa: CAWSGTGNTIYF
j_call: TRBJ1-1; v_call: TRBV30; cdr3_aa: CACNRRGNTEAFF
j_call: TRBJ2-4; v_call: TRBV5-4; cdr3_aa: CASSLGGILAKNIQYF
j_call: TRBJ2-1; v_call: TRBV7-2; cdr3_aa: CASSFSGSSYNEQFF
j_call: TRBJ2-3; v_call: TRBV7-9; cdr3_aa: CASSLDQSTDTQYF
j_call: TRBJ1-2; v_call: TRBV4-3; cdr3_aa: CASSQDVVHRDVYGYTF
j_call: TRBJ2-3; v_call: TRBV5-4; cdr3_aa: CASSHGEGATDTQYF
j_call: TRBJ2-6; v_call: TRBV10-3; cdr3_aa: CAIRVGANVLTF
j_call: TRBJ1-6; v_call: TRBV30; cdr3_aa: CAWTHGTGQSPLHF
j_call: TRBJ2-5; v_call: TRBV19; cdr3_aa: CASSETKETQYF
j_call: TRBJ2-7; v_call: TRBV7-8; cdr3_aa: CASSRQQKGQPGHEQYF
j_call: TRBJ2-3; v_call: TRBV30; cdr3_aa: CAGTASSTDTQYF
j_call: TRBJ2-3; v_call: TRBV30; cdr3_aa: CAWSVVFPAGRPDTQYF
j_call: TRBJ2-1; v_call: TRBV25-1; cdr3_aa: CASSPRGGRSYNEQFF
j_call: TRBJ2-1; v_call: TRBV7-8; cdr3_aa: CASSLEGRNEQFF
j_call: TRBJ1-5; v_call: TRBV2; cdr3_aa: CASSKDYSNQPQHF
j_call: TRBJ1-5; v_call: TRBV7-2; cdr3_aa: CASSSRVGGNQPQHF
j_call: TRBJ1-2; v_call: TRBV4-3; cdr3_aa: CASSQATGVYGYTF
j_call: TRBJ1-1; v_call: TRBV30; cdr3_aa: CAWSDLTSDTEAFF
j_call: TRBJ2-1; v_call: TRBV9; cdr3_aa: CASSVAPRGALDEQFF